The rows below give T cell receptor beta chains drawn from one sample of a study of T cell repertoires in cytomegalovirus infection. TCRdb re-analysed the reads in MiXCR, keeping a single row per CDR3 protein. Altogether approximately 700,000 distinct CDR3 sequences are present, 35% to 45% being singletons, with the ten largest covering 2.8%. The sequenced material came from PBMCs. The source of these receptors is a human donor in good health (CMV status not recorded). Some clones in this sample may be carry-over from other donors' samples. Each CDR3 is given with its conserved first and last residue.

J: TRBJ2-3; V: TRBV7-9; length: 16; CDR3: CASSPRTGPSTDTQYF
J: TRBJ1-2; V: TRBV28; length: 14; CDR3: CAISPGQAIYVYTF
J: TRBJ1-1; V: TRBV7-9; length: 16; CDR3: CASSPRTGRRNTEAFF
J: TRBJ2-5; V: TRBV6-1; length: 13; CDR3: CASSGHVQETQYF
J: TRBJ2-6; V: TRBV19; length: 17; CDR3: CASLEQSVRSGANVLTF
J: TRBJ2-7; V: TRBV7-9; length: 12; CDR3: CASSLSDTEQYF
J: TRBJ1-6; V: TRBV3-1; length: 14; CDR3: CASSAPGVNSPLHF
J: TRBJ1-2; V: TRBV12-3/TRBV12-4; length: 14; CDR3: CASSPRQGGEGYTF
J: TRBJ1-5; V: TRBV29-1; length: 13; CDR3: CSVVTDNNQPQHF
J: TRBJ2-3; V: TRBV5-3; length: 15; CDR3: CASSLEAGSADTQYF
J: TRBJ1-5; V: TRBV19; length: 17; CDR3: CASSSIRREFSNQPQHF
J: TRBJ1-2; V: TRBV19; length: 19; CDR3: CASSIFLRRSTEQSYGYTF
J: TRBJ1-2; V: TRBV7-9; length: 14; CDR3: CASSLAGSIYGYTF
J: TRBJ2-2; V: TRBV20-1; length: 13; CDR3: CSARRQGTGELFF
J: TRBJ2-7; V: TRBV20-1; length: 13; CDR3: CSARAEEYYEQYF
J: TRBJ1-2; V: TRBV5-1; length: 14; CDR3: CASSPTRQGFGYTF
J: TRBJ2-3; V: TRBV10-3; length: 14; CDR3: CAISEDRLEDTQYF
J: TRBJ2-1; V: TRBV20-1; length: 12; CDR3: CSARAWTDQQFF
J: TRBJ2-3; V: TRBV12-3/TRBV12-4; length: 15; CDR3: CASSPTGPHTDTQYF
J: TRBJ1-1; V: TRBV11-2; length: 14; CDR3: CASSYTGMNTEALF
J: TRBJ1-4; V: TRBV7-9; length: 15; CDR3: CASSLGLDRGEKLFF
J: TRBJ1-4; V: TRBV19; length: 12; CDR3: CASTGQFEKLFF
J: TRBJ2-6; V: TRBV7-2; length: 14; CDR3: CASSLFGGSNVLTF
J: TRBJ1-2; V: TRBV6-1; length: 12; CDR3: CASKGSNYGYTF
J: TRBJ2-7; V: TRBV27; length: 14; CDR3: CASSLGSQYYEQYF
J: TRBJ1-1; V: TRBV19; length: 13; CDR3: CASRWVRDTEAFF
J: TRBJ2-1; V: TRBV12-3/TRBV12-4; length: 14; CDR3: CASSPGLGRGEQFF
J: TRBJ1-3; V: TRBV27; length: 15; CDR3: CARRGGGFSGNTIYF
J: TRBJ1-6; V: TRBV6-1; length: 14; CDR3: CAGRTGLYNSPLHF
J: TRBJ1-2; V: TRBV20-1; length: 13; CDR3: CSAVRDPSYGYTF
J: TRBJ2-7; V: TRBV7-2; length: 17; CDR3: CASSSLIGGQGLGEQYF
J: TRBJ1-2; V: TRBV20-1; length: 13; CDR3: CSEGDRGGGGYTF
J: TRBJ2-7; V: TRBV12-3/TRBV12-4; length: 17; CDR3: CASSTPGLAAGLYEQYF
J: TRBJ2-7; V: TRBV14; length: 15; CDR3: CASSQELNPTTKQYF
J: TRBJ1-1; V: TRBV10-3; length: 13; CDR3: CATRGTANTEAFF
J: TRBJ1-5; V: TRBV15; length: 14; CDR3: CATSRQGIGQPQHF
J: TRBJ1-1; V: TRBV27; length: 12; CDR3: CASWRGGTEAFF
J: TRBJ2-1; V: TRBV29-1; length: 13; CDR3: CSVRRETYNEQFF
J: TRBJ1-1; V: TRBV20-1; length: 14; CDR3: CSARGGRGNTEAFF
J: TRBJ2-3; V: TRBV28; length: 17; CDR3: CASSSRGLASSTDTQYF
J: TRBJ1-1; V: TRBV28; length: 16; CDR3: CASSLGRGFANTEAFF
J: TRBJ1-4; V: TRBV4-1; length: 14; CDR3: CASSQGSTNEKLFF
J: TRBJ2-2; V: TRBV5-6; length: 16; CDR3: CASRGTGAKENGELFF
J: TRBJ2-3; V: TRBV7-2; length: 15; CDR3: CASSRQGTNTDTQYF